This T cell receptor (beta chain) originates from a study of monozygotic twins with inflammatory bowel disease. Overall study results and limits: A lone strong IBD-associated signal or clonotype found no support. No detectable difference in repertoire similarity separated concordant from discordant twins, possibly as a result of limited power.

Concerning this clonotype: Its antigen is unidentified.

The CDR3 extends over 13 amino acids. The germline CDR1 and CDR2 sequences are KGHSH and LQKENI. Eight distinct reactions (per sample) were used to make the cDNA. Using TCRalpha and TCRbeta cDNA, the researchers carried out two nested PCRs that lasted 16 and 9 cycles. Each CDR3 protein gets one entry in TCRdb, which reprocessed the 5' RACE reads and gives no DNA. The listing contains about 330,000 distinct CDR3 sequences. The specimen sequenced was blood. The rearrangement links TRBV18 to TRBJ2-1; TCRdb reports TRBD1, a call that lacks DNA to check it against. The source is a human donor with ulcerative colitis or Crohn's disease, or a healthy co-twin of an affected twin (not recorded which). The CDR3 loop reads CASSLSRGDEQFF.